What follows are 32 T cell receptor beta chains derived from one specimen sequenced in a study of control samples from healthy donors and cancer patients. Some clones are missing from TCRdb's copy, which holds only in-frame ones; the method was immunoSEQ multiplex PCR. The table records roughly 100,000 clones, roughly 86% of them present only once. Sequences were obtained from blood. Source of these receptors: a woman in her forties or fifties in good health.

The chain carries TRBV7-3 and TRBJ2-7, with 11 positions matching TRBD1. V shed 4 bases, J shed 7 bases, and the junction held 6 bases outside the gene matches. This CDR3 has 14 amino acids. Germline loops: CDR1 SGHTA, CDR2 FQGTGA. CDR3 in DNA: TGTGCCAGCAGCTCTGGACAGGGGGCACGGGAGCAGTACTTC. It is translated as CASSSGQGAREQYF.

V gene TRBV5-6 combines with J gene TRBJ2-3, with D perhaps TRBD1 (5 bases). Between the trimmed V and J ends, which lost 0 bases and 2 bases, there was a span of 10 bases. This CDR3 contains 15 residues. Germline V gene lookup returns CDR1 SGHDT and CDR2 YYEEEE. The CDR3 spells CASSLGQPYTDTQYF. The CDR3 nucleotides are TGTGCCAGCAGCTTGGGACAGCCGTACACAGATACGCAGTATTTT.

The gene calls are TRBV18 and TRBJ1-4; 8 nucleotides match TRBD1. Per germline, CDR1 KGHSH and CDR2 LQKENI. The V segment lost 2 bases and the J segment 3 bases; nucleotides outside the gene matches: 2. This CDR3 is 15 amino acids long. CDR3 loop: CASSPDRGPNEKLFF. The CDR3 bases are TGTGCCAGCTCACCAGACAGGGGACCTAATGAAAAACTGTTTTTT.

The DNA of the CDR3 is TGTGCCAGCAGCCCCGAGGGCACCGGGGAGCTGTTTTTT. It encodes CASSPEGTGELFF. This chain connects TRBV5-5 to TRBJ2-2, with D perhaps matching TRBD2 (5 bases). Germline-derived CDR1 and CDR2 are SGHKS and YYEKEE (reference sequence). Trimming shortened V by 4 bases and J by 4 bases, and 8 bases separated the two germline ends. CDR3 length equals 13 residues. Full variable domain (rest looked up from reference TRBV5-5 and TRBJ2-2): DAGVTQSPTHLIKTRGQQVTLRCSPISGHKSVSWYQQVLGQGPQFIFQYYEKEERGRGNFPDRFSARQFPNYSSELNVNALLLGDSALYLCASSPEGTGELFFGEGSRLTVL.

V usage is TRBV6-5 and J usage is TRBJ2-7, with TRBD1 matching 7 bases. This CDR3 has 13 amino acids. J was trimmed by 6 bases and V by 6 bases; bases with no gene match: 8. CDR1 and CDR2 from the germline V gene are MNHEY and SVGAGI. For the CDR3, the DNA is TGTGCCAGCAGGGTTACAGGGGCGCCCGAGCAGTACTTC. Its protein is CASRVTGAPEQYF.

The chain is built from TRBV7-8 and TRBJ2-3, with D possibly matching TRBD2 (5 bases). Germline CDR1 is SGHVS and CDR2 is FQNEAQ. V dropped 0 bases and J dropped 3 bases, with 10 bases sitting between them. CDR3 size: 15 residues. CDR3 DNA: TGTGCCAGCAGCTTAGCCCCTAGCTTAACAGATACGCAGTATTTT. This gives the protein CASSLAPSLTDTQYF.

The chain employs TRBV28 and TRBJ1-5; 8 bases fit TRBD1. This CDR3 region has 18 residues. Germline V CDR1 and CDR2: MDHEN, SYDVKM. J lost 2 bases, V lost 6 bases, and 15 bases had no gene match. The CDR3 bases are TGTGCCAGCAGCCATGGGGGAATCGGACAGGGCGGCAATCAGCCCCAGCATTTT. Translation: CASSHGGIGQGGNQPQHF.

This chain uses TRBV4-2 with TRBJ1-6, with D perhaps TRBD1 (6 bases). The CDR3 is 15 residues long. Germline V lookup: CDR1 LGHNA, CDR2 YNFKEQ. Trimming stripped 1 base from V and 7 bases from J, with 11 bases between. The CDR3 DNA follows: TGTGCCAGCAGCCAAGCCGCAGGGACAAATTCACCCCTCCACTTT. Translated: CASSQAAGTNSPLHF.

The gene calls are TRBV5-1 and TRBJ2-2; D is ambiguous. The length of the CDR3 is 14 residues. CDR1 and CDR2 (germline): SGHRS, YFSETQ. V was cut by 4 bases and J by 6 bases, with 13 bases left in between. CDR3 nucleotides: TGCGCCAGCAGCCCCCAGGATCATGCCGGGGAGCTGTTTTTT. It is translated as CASSPQDHAGELFF. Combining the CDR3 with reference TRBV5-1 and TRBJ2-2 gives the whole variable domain KAGVTQTPRYLIKTRGQQVTLSCSPISGHRSVSWYQQTPGQGLQFLFEYFSETQRNKGNFPGRFSGRQFSNSRSEMNVSTLELGDSALYLCASSPQDHAGELFFGEGSRLTVL.

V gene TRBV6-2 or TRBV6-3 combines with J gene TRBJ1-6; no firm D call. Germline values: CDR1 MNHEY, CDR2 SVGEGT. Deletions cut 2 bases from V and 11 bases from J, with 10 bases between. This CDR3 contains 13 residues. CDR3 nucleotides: TGTGCCAGCAGTTACCCTGCAGAGGCACCCCTCCACTTT. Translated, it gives CASSYPAEAPLHF.

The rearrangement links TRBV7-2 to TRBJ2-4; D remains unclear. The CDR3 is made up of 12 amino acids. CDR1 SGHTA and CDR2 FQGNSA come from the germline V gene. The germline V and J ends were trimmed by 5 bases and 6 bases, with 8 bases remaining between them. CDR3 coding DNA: TGTGCCAGCAGCGGGTCCATAAACATTCAGTACTTC. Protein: CASSGSINIQYF. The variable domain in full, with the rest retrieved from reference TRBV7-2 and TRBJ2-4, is GAGVSQSPSNKVTEKGKDVELRCDPISGHTALYWYRQSLGQGLEFLIYFQGNSAPDKSGLPSDRFSAERTGGSVSTLTIQRTQQEDSAVYLCASSGSINIQYFGAGTRLSVL.

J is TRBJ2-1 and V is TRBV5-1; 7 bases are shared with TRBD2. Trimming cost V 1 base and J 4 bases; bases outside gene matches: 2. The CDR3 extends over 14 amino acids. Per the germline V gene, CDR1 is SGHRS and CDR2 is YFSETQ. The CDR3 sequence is CASSLLAEYNEQFF. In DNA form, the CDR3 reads TGCGCCAGCAGCTTGCTAGCGGAGTACAATGAGCAGTTCTTC.

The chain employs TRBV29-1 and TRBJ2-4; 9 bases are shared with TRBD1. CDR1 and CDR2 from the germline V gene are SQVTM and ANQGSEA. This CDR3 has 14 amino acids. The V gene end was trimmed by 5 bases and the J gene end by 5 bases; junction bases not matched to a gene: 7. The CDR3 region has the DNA TGCAGCGTTTGGGACAGGGCGACCCAAAACATTCAGTACTTC. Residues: CSVWDRATQNIQYF.

CDR3 sequence reads: CASSLGAESQFF. Here the CDR3 DNA reads TGTGCCAGCAGCCTGGGGGCGGAGTCACAGTTCTTC. V gene TRBV7-9 combines with J gene TRBJ2-1; TRBD1 is a possible D gene (6 bases). CDR3 length equals 12 residues. The germline V gene encodes CDR1 SEHNR and CDR2 FQNEAQ (reference sequence). V was clipped by 5 bases and J by 13 bases, with 15 bases between them.

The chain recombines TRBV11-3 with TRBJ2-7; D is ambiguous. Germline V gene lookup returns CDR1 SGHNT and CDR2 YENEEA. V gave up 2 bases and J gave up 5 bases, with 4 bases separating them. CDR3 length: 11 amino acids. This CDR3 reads CASSLWNEQYF. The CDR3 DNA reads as TGTGCCAGCAGCTTATGGAACGAGCAGTACTTC.

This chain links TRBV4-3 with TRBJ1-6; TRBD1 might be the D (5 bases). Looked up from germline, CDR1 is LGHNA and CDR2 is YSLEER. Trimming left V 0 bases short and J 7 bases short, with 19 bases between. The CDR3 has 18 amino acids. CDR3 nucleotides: TGCGCCAGCAGCCAAGATGAAGCACCCGGGACCGAGAATTCACCCCTCCACTTT. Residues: CASSQDEAPGTENSPLHF.

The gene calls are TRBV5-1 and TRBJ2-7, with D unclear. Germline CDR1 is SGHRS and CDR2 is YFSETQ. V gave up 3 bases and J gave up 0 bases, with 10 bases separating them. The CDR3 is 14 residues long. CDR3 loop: CASSSGPSSYEQYF. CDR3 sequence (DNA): TGCGCCAGCAGCTCGGGCCCCAGCTCCTACGAGCAGTACTTC.

Here the CDR3 DNA reads TGTGCCAGCATCGGCGGGAGGGCGTACTCCTACGAGCAGTACTTC. Translated, it gives CASIGGRAYSYEQYF. This chain links TRBV2 with TRBJ2-7; 9 bases agree with TRBD2. Germline loops: CDR1 SNHLY, CDR2 FYNNEI. The CDR3 has 15 amino acids. Unmatched junction bases numbered 7, after V lost 7 bases and J lost 0 bases.

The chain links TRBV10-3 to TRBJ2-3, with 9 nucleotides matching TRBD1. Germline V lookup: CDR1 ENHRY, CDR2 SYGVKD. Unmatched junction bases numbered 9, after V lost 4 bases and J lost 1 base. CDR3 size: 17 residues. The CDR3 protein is CAISGDARDRGTDTQYF. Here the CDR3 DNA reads TGTGCCATCAGTGGTGACGCCCGGGACAGGGGCACAGATACGCAGTATTTT.

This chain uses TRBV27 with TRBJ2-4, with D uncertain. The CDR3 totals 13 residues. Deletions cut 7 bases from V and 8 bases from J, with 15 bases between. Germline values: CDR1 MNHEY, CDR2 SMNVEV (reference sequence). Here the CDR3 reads CASTTSAGDIQYF. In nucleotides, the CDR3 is TGTGCCAGCACTACATCGGCTGGGGACATTCAGTACTTC.

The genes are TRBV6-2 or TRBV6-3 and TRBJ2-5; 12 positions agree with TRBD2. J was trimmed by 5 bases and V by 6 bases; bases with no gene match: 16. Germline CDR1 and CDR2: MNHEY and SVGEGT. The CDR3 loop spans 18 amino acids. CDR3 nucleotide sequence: TGTGCCAGCAGCCCTGGAACCGCTAGCGGGGGGGTAGGGGAGACCCAGTACTTC. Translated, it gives CASSPGTASGGVGETQYF.

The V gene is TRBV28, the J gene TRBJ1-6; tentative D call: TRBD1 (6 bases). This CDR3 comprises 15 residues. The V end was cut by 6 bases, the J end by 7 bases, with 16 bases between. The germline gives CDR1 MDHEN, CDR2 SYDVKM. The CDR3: CASSSITGWNSPLHF. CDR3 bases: TGTGCCAGCAGCTCTATCACAGGGTGGAATTCACCCCTCCACTTT. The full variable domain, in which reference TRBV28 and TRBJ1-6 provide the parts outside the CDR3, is DVKVTQSSRYLVKRTGEKVFLECVQDMDHENMFWYRQDPGLGLRLIYFSYDVKMKEKGDIPEGYSVSREKKERFSLILESASTNQTSMYLCASSSITGWNSPLHFGNGTRLTVT.

CDR3 coding DNA: TGTGCCAGCAGGAACACAGGGGGCGGGAGTGAAAAACTGTTTTTT. It codes for CASRNTGGGSEKLFF. The chain uses TRBV3-1 (or the pseudogene TRBV3-2) and TRBJ1-4; 9 nucleotides agree with TRBD1. V lost 6 bases to trimming and J lost 7 bases; unmatched junction nucleotides: 9. CDR1 is LGHDT, CDR2 YNNKEL, per germline (reference sequence). This CDR3 is 15 amino acids long.

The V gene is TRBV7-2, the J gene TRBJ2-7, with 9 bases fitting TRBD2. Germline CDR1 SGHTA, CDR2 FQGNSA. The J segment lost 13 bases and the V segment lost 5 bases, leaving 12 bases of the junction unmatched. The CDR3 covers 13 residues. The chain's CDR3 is CASSLPGLASPYF. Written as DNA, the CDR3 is TGTGCCAGCAGCCTTCCGGGACTAGCAAGCCCCTACTTC.

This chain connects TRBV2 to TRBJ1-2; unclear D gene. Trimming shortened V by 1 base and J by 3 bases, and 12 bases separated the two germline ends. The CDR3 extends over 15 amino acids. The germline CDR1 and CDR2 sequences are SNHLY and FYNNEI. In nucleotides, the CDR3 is TGTGCCAGCAGTGAAGAGTTGGGAGTCGACTATGGCTACACCTTC. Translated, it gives CASSEELGVDYGYTF.

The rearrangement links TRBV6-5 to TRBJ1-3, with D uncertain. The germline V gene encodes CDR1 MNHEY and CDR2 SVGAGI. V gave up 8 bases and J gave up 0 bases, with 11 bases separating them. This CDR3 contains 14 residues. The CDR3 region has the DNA TGTGCCAGCGCAAGGACGGACTCTGGAAACACCATATATTTT. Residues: CASARTDSGNTIYF.

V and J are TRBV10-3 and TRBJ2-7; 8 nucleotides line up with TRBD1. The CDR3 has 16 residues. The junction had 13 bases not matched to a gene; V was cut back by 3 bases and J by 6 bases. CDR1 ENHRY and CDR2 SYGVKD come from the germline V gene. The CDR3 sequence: CAISDKAGGDFREQYF. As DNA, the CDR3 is TGTGCCATCAGTGACAAAGCAGGGGGCGATTTTCGCGAGCAGTACTTC.

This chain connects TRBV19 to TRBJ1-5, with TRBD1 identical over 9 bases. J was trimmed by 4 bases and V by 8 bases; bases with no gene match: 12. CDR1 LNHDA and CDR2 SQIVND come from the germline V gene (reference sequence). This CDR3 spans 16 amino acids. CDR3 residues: CASWSSGQGKNQPQHF. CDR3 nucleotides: TGTGCCAGTTGGTCCTCGGGACAGGGAAAGAATCAGCCCCAGCATTTT.

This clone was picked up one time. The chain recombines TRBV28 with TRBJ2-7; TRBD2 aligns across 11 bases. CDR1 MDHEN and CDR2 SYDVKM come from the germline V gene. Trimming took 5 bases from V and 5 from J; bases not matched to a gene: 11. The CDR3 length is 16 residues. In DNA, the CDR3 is TGTGCCAGCAGTATCATCGTTACTAGCGGGAGCAACGAGCAGTACTTC. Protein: CASSIIVTSGSNEQYF. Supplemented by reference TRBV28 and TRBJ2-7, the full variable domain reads DVKVTQSSRYLVKRTGEKVFLECVQDMDHENMFWYRQDPGLGLRLIYFSYDVKMKEKGDIPEGYSVSREKKERFSLILESASTNQTSMYLCASSIIVTSGSNEQYFGPGTRLTVT.

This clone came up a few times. The CDR3 sequence: CASSLEGLDLETQYF. The CDR3 bases are TGCGCCAGCAGCTTGGAAGGACTAGACCTTGAGACCCAGTACTTC. The chain is built from TRBV5-1 and TRBJ2-5; 7 nucleotides match TRBD2. V lost 0 bases, J lost 5 bases, and 7 bases stayed unmatched. The CDR3 spans 15 residues. CDR1 and CDR2 (germline): SGHRS, YFSETQ.

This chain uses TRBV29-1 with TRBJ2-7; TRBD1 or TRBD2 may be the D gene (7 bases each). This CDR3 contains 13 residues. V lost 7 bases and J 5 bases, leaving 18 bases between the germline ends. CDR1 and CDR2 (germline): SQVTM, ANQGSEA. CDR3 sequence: CSGVSGGGDEQYF. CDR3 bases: TGCAGCGGGGTGTCAGGGGGGGGCGACGAGCAGTACTTC.

In nucleotides, the CDR3 is TGTGCCAGCAGCCAAGAGATATCGGTAAGCTCTGGAAACACCATATATTTT. Protein: CASSQEISVSSGNTIYF. The chain has TRBV4-2 and TRBJ1-3; unclear D gene. Germline CDR1 reads LGHNA; CDR2 reads YNFKEQ. Trimming cost V 0 bases and J 0 bases, with 12 bases left between them. CDR3 length: 17 residues.